This TCR beta chain came from a study of cytomegalovirus exposure and HLA in healthy donors. With 60 Vbeta and 13 Jbeta primers, the PCR was carried out. Authors' processing steps: Roughly 73 million unique TCR beta chains, about 11 million of them shared, were counted by a later analysis. Method: immunoSEQ multiplex PCR; TCRdb's copy keeps in-frame clones and lacks some. V and J calls plus clone size are reproduced from that table; the DNA served to infer D and trimming. The repertoire holds roughly 190,000 clones, with 81% as singletons. Findings and limits, study-wide: According to an earlier analysis, most TCR beta V segments yielded productive rearrangements about 87% or about 30% of the time. A later analysis, which compared TCR beta chains of equal frequency, found the HLA-associated ones more clonally expanded. In a later analysis, common viral pathogens appeared linked to several of the most significant clusters.

The CDR3 runs to 15 residues. The V gene lost 2 bases and the J gene lost 4 bases, with 15 bases spanning the gap. The germline V gene encodes CDR1 ENHRY and CDR2 SYGVKD. This clone was observed once. Its matching antigen is unknown. The specimen was PBMCs. This clonotype originated in a man aged 18 to 30 in good health and CMV-seronegative. The gene calls are TRBV10-3 and TRBJ2-7; tentatively, D is TRBD2 (6 bases). The CDR3 protein is CAISESVSGDYEQYF. CDR3 coding DNA: TGTGCCATCAGTGAGAGTGTTAGCGGTGATTACGAGCAGTACTTC.